This is a list of T cell receptor beta chains from one sample in a study of T cells in Graves' hyperthyroidism and ophthalmopathy. MiXCR, run by TCRdb on the multiplex PCR reads, gives a single entry per CDR3 protein. The sample lists approximately 210,000 distinct CDR3 sequences, approximately 17% occurring once. The source material was blood. The receptors shown here come from a middle-aged man with Graves' hyperthyroidism. CDR3s include the opening cysteine and the closing phenylalanine or tryptophan. Each record gives: CDR3 DNA, CDR3 protein, J gene, V gene, D gene, clone size. The D gene is left open where the match is weak. Not all rows give a size; the values are once, few, many and, for expanded clones, a class.

CDR3nt: TGTGCCAGCTCACCGAGTGGCTTCTCTGGAAACACCATATATTTT
CDR3aa: CASSPSGFSGNTIYF
j_gene: TRBJ1-3
v_gene: TRBV18
d_gene: -
abundance: few

CDR3nt: TGCGCCAGCAGCCAAGTGCTGGTGGGCAATCAGCCCCAGCATTTT
CDR3aa: CASSQVLVGNQPQHF
j_gene: TRBJ1-5
v_gene: TRBV4-1
d_gene: -
abundance: -

CDR3nt: TGTGCCAGCAGCCAATCCCGGCCTGTAGGGGATGAGCAGTTCTTC
CDR3aa: CASSQSRPVGDEQFF
j_gene: TRBJ2-1
v_gene: TRBV4-2
d_gene: -
abundance: many

CDR3nt: TGTGCCAGCACCCCGGACAGGGAGATCTATGGCTACACCTTC
CDR3aa: CASTPDREIYGYTF
j_gene: TRBJ1-2
v_gene: TRBV28
d_gene: TRBD1
abundance: many

CDR3nt: TGTGCCAGTAGTACGGGGGACAGAGACAATTCACCCCTCCACTTT
CDR3aa: CASSTGDRDNSPLHF
j_gene: TRBJ1-6
v_gene: TRBV19
d_gene: TRBD1
abundance: -

CDR3nt: TGTGCCTGGAGTGTACCTCCGGCAGGTTCCTATGGCTACACCTTC
CDR3aa: CAWSVPPAGSYGYTF
j_gene: TRBJ1-2
v_gene: TRBV30
d_gene: -
abundance: -

CDR3nt: TGTGCCAGCAGCTTAGACAGGGGATACACTGAAGCTTTCTTT
CDR3aa: CASSLDRGYTEAFF
j_gene: TRBJ1-1
v_gene: TRBV7-8
d_gene: TRBD1
abundance: once

CDR3nt: TGTGCCAGCAGTGACGGGGGGAAGCGGGAGGCCGATACTTCCTACGAGCAGTACTTC
CDR3aa: CASSDGGKREADTSYEQYF
j_gene: TRBJ2-7
v_gene: TRBV6-4
d_gene: TRBD2
abundance: -

CDR3nt: TGTGCCAGCAGACAGGGTTCGGCTTTCTTT
CDR3aa: CASRQGSAFF
j_gene: TRBJ1-1
v_gene: TRBV6-1
d_gene: -
abundance: few

CDR3nt: TGTGCCAGCAGTTTCCGGGACAGGATTTTCTACGAGCAGTACTTC
CDR3aa: CASSFRDRIFYEQYF
j_gene: TRBJ2-7
v_gene: TRBV27
d_gene: TRBD1
abundance: many

CDR3nt: TGTGCCAGCAGCTTAAATGGTTTTCGGCAGGGGGTTAGTCAGCCCCAGCATTTT
CDR3aa: CASSLNGFRQGVSQPQHF
j_gene: TRBJ1-5
v_gene: TRBV7-8
d_gene: TRBD1
abundance: many

CDR3nt: TGTGCCAGCAGCTTGTTGCGGGGGCAGTATTTT
CDR3aa: CASSLLRGQYF
j_gene: TRBJ2-3
v_gene: TRBV5-5
d_gene: -
abundance: -

CDR3nt: TGTGCCAGCAGTTACGGTCGCCATGAGCAGTTCTTC
CDR3aa: CASSYGRHEQFF
j_gene: TRBJ2-1
v_gene: TRBV6-1
d_gene: -
abundance: many

CDR3nt: TGTGCCAGCAGCGATACTAGAAGCTCCTACGAGCAGTACTTC
CDR3aa: CASSDTRSSYEQYF
j_gene: TRBJ2-7
v_gene: TRBV7-9
d_gene: -
abundance: many

CDR3nt: TGTGCCAGTAGCCACATGCTACGGGGAGAGGATGAGCAGTTCTTC
CDR3aa: CASSHMLRGEDEQFF
j_gene: TRBJ2-1
v_gene: TRBV19
d_gene: -
abundance: -

CDR3nt: TGCAGTGCCCCCCGGGAGGGCGGGGATACGCAGTATTTT
CDR3aa: CSAPREGGDTQYF
j_gene: TRBJ2-3
v_gene: TRBV20-1
d_gene: TRBD2
abundance: many

CDR3nt: TGTGCCAGCAGTCCTAGCGGGGCCAAAAACATTCAGTACTTC
CDR3aa: CASSPSGAKNIQYF
j_gene: TRBJ2-4
v_gene: TRBV2
d_gene: TRBD2
abundance: -

CDR3nt: TGTGCCAGCAGACATCGGACAGCATTAGTCGAAAAACTGTTTTTT
CDR3aa: CASRHRTALVEKLFF
j_gene: TRBJ1-4
v_gene: TRBV28
d_gene: -
abundance: many

CDR3nt: TGTGCCAGCAGCCGACAGGGAGGGGCCCAGTACTTC
CDR3aa: CASSRQGGAQYF
j_gene: TRBJ2-5
v_gene: TRBV3-1
d_gene: -
abundance: -

CDR3nt: TGTGCCAGCAGCTTAAAGGGGAAGACTGAAGCTTTCTTT
CDR3aa: CASSLKGKTEAFF
j_gene: TRBJ1-1
v_gene: TRBV7-9
d_gene: -
abundance: -

CDR3nt: TGTGCTAGTGGTTTAAGACAGGGGGCGGTCGGTAGGGTAGGTGAGCAGTTCTTC
CDR3aa: CASGLRQGAVGRVGEQFF
j_gene: TRBJ2-1
v_gene: TRBV12-5
d_gene: TRBD1
abundance: -

CDR3nt: TGTGCCAGCAGTTCCCCACGGACTAGCGGGATGGCAGATACGCAGTATTTT
CDR3aa: CASSSPRTSGMADTQYF
j_gene: TRBJ2-3
v_gene: TRBV28
d_gene: TRBD2
abundance: many

CDR3nt: TGCGCCAGCAGCTTGCTACTAGCGAGCACCGGGGAGCTGTTTTTT
CDR3aa: CASSLLLASTGELFF
j_gene: TRBJ2-2
v_gene: TRBV5-1
d_gene: TRBD2
abundance: -

CDR3nt: TGTGCCAGCAGTCCTCCGGGGGGGCAGCCCCAGCATTTT
CDR3aa: CASSPPGGQPQHF
j_gene: TRBJ1-5
v_gene: TRBV27
d_gene: -
abundance: many

CDR3nt: TGCGCCAGCAGCCTGAATAATAAAGGCACCGGGGAGCTGTTTTTT
CDR3aa: CASSLNNKGTGELFF
j_gene: TRBJ2-2
v_gene: TRBV5-1
d_gene: -
abundance: few

CDR3nt: TGTGCTAGCAGCTCAATCGGGAGACGCAATGAGCAGTTCTTC
CDR3aa: CASSSIGRRNEQFF
j_gene: TRBJ2-1
v_gene: TRBV7-7
d_gene: -
abundance: few

CDR3nt: TGTGCCAGCTCACCCCTCTCTGACCGGGGCTCCTACAATGAGCAGTTCTTC
CDR3aa: CASSPLSDRGSYNEQFF
j_gene: TRBJ2-1
v_gene: TRBV18
d_gene: -
abundance: few

CDR3nt: TGTGCCAGCAGCGTAGACGGGGACAATGAGCAGTTCTTC
CDR3aa: CASSVDGDNEQFF
j_gene: TRBJ2-1
v_gene: TRBV9
d_gene: -
abundance: few

CDR3nt: TGCAGCGTTGCGACAGGGAGAGTTCGAGGCTACACCTTC
CDR3aa: CSVATGRVRGYTF
j_gene: TRBJ1-2
v_gene: TRBV29-1
d_gene: TRBD1
abundance: -

CDR3nt: TGTGCCAGCAGCCTCAAGAGAGTAACTTCCTACGAGCAGTACTTC
CDR3aa: CASSLKRVTSYEQYF
j_gene: TRBJ2-7
v_gene: TRBV3-1
d_gene: -
abundance: -

CDR3nt: TGTGCCAGCAGTGTACAAACAGGTGGCTACACCTTC
CDR3aa: CASSVQTGGYTF
j_gene: TRBJ1-2
v_gene: TRBV6-1
d_gene: -
abundance: -

CDR3nt: TGTGCCAGCGGCGTAGATCCGTCGGGTTCCGAGCAGTACTTC
CDR3aa: CASGVDPSGSEQYF
j_gene: TRBJ2-7
v_gene: TRBV9
d_gene: -
abundance: -

CDR3nt: TGTGCCAGCAGCGCCCCGGGGGGCGGCGAGACCCAGTACTTC
CDR3aa: CASSAPGGGETQYF
j_gene: TRBJ2-5
v_gene: TRBV7-2
d_gene: -
abundance: -